A single sample gave rise to the 23 T cell receptor beta chains below, sequenced in a study of spatial heterogeneity in lung cancer. TCRdb reprocessed the 5' RACE reads via MiXCR and lists one record per CDR3 protein. This table holds fewer than 50,000 distinct CDR3 sequences, under 12% found once. Time point here: blood at routine non-recurrence follow-up after resection. The specimen comprised PBMCs, sampled at follow-up. All receptors derive from a female donor with early-stage non-small cell lung cancer.

This clonotype was seen ten or more times. The chain has TRBV28 and TRBJ1-1; D remains unclear. CDR3 length: 12 residues. CDR1 is MDHEN, CDR2 SYDVKM, per germline. Trimming shortened V by 2 bases and J by 0 bases, and 1 base separated the two germline ends. Here the CDR3 reads CASSLLNTEAFF. CDR3 in DNA: TGTGCCAGCAGTTTACTGAACACTGAAGCTTTCTTT.

J is TRBJ2-2 and V is TRBV4-3, with D unresolved. This CDR3 has 17 amino acids. Germline CDR1 and CDR2: LGHNA and YSLEER. V lost 0 bases and J lost 4, with 15 bases in between. CDR3 amino acids: CASSQEVGLSGTGELFF. DNA for the CDR3: TGCGCCAGCAGCCAAGAAGTGGGCCTGTCGGGCACCGGGGAGCTGTTTTTT.

This clonotype occurred a few times. The V gene is TRBV7-9, the J gene TRBJ2-6; D remains unclear. The CDR3 spans 15 residues. CDR1 SEHNR and CDR2 FQNEAQ come from the germline V gene (reference sequence). The V and J ends lost 0 bases and 4 bases respectively, with 7 bases between them. In DNA, the CDR3 is TGTGCCAGCAGCTTAGCTAGTGACGGGGCCAACGTCCTGACTTTC. Its translation: CASSLASDGANVLTF.

The chain carries TRBV7-8 and TRBJ1-5; tentatively, D is TRBD1 (5 bases). The V gene lost 3 bases and the J gene lost 2 bases, with 11 bases spanning the gap. The CDR3 sequence is 15 residues long. Germline V gene data show CDR1 as SGHVS and CDR2 as FQNEAQ. CDR3 bases: TGTGCCAGCAGCTTGACGAGGGGCGGCAATCAGCCCCAGCATTTT. Amino acid sequence: CASSLTRGGNQPQHF.

This clonotype appeared many times. The chain is built from TRBV14 and TRBJ1-4; D is unresolved. V dropped 0 bases and J dropped 5 bases, with 10 bases sitting between them. Germline CDR1 SGHDN, CDR2 FVKESK. The CDR3 covers 15 residues. The chain's CDR3 is CASSQDRRANEKLFF. The DNA of the CDR3 is TGTGCCAGCAGCCAAGATCGGCGGGCGAATGAAAAACTGTTTTTT. The whole variable domain, remainder taken from reference TRBV14 and TRBJ1-4, is EAGVTQFPSHSVIEKGQTVTLRCDPISGHDNLYWYRRVMGKEIKFLLHFVKESKQDESGMPNNRFLAERTGGTYSTLKVQPAELEDSGVYFCASSQDRRANEKLFFGSGTQLSVL.

This clonotype was detected a few times. The chain is built from TRBV4-2 and TRBJ2-7; 12 bases are shared with TRBD2. The CDR3 sequence is 17 residues long. With 0 bases clipped from V and 4 bases from J, the junction kept 7 bases outside the gene matches. Germline CDR1 LGHNA, CDR2 YNFKEQ. CDR3 sequence reads: CASSQDPASGGAYEQYF. DNA for the CDR3: TGTGCCAGCAGCCAAGATCCGGCTAGCGGGGGGGCTTACGAGCAGTACTTC.

The chain combines TRBV6-1 with TRBJ2-7; 8 positions agree with TRBD2. V was pared by 7 bases and J by 2 bases, with 4 bases of the junction left unmatched. Per the germline V gene, CDR1 is MNHNS and CDR2 is SASEGT. This CDR3 has 13 residues. In nucleotides, the CDR3 is TGTGCCAGCATTCCCGGGGGGGCCTACGAGCAGTACTTC. Translation gives CASIPGGAYEQYF.

This clonotype came up many times. The chain is built from TRBV30 and TRBJ2-6; D is unclear. Deletions cut 1 base from V and 4 bases from J, with 14 bases between. Germline CDR1 and CDR2: GTSNPN and SVGIG (reference sequence). CDR3 length equals 16 residues. DNA for the CDR3: TGTGCCTGGAGTGATTGGAACAGCGCGGGGGCCAACGTCCTGACTTTC. This translates into CAWSDWNSAGANVLTF. Using reference TRBV30 and TRBJ2-6 for the parts outside the CDR3, the full variable domain is SQTIHQWPATLVQPVGSPLSLECTVEGTSNPNLYWYRQAAGRGLQLLFYSVGIGQISSEVPQNLSASRPQDRQFILSSKKLLLSDSGFYLCAWSDWNSAGANVLTFGAGSRLTVL.

This clonotype was detected ten times or more. The CDR3 region is CASSSDRRTYEQYF. The CDR3 DNA sequence: TGCGCCAGCAGCTCGGACAGGAGAACCTACGAGCAGTACTTC. The chain links TRBV5-1 to TRBJ2-7, with 7 positions matching TRBD1. The CDR3 extends over 14 amino acids. With 3 bases clipped from V and 2 bases from J, the junction kept 5 bases outside the gene matches. From germline, CDR1 is SGHRS and CDR2 YFSETQ.

J is TRBJ2-7 and V is TRBV20-1; D unresolved. The CDR3 has 11 amino acids. Germline CDR1 reads DFQATT; CDR2 reads SNEGSKA (reference sequence). Trimming took 5 bases from V and 4 from J, leaving 9 bases between them. The CDR3 sequence: CSALHPYEQYF. The CDR3 nucleotides read TGCAGTGCTCTTCACCCATACGAGCAGTACTTC.

V gene TRBV29-1 combines with J gene TRBJ1-3; a possible D gene is TRBD1 (5 bases). Germline V gene sequence: CDR1 SQVTM, CDR2 ANQGSEA. V gave up 2 bases and J gave up 6 bases, with 14 bases separating them. The CDR3 is 14 residues long. The CDR3 reads CSVESPGLKNTIYF. The CDR3 nucleotides are TGCAGCGTTGAATCCCCAGGGCTTAAAAACACCATATATTTT.

V gene TRBV3-1 combines with J gene TRBJ1-2; a possible D gene is TRBD1 (5 bases). Germline CDR1 and CDR2: LGHDT and YNNKEL (reference sequence). Trimming removed 0 bases at V and 8 bases at J, with 7 bases between. This CDR3 region has 12 residues. DNA for the CDR3: TGTGCCAGCAGCCAAGAGAGGGGCGGCTACACCTTC. Its protein product is CASSQERGGYTF.

Ten or more counts support this clonotype. CDR3 sequence: CASREGGTDTQYF. CDR3 in DNA: TGTGCCAGCCGGGAGGGGGGCACAGATACGCAGTATTTT. This chain links TRBV2 with TRBJ2-3; TRBD2 matches at 8 bases. The CDR3 length is 13 residues. J lost 1 base, V lost 8 bases, and 2 bases had no gene match. Germline lookup yields CDR1 SNHLY and CDR2 FYNNEI. Drawing the rest from reference TRBV2 and TRBJ2-3, the complete variable domain is EPEVTQTPSHQVTQMGQEVILRCVPISNHLYFYWYRQILGQKVEFLVSFYNNEISEKSEIFDDQFSVERPDGSNFTLKIRSTKLEDSAMYFCASREGGTDTQYFGPGTRLTVL.

Written as DNA, the CDR3 is TGTGCCAGCAGCCGAGACAGGGGCCATAATTCACCCCTCCACTTT. Residues: CASSRDRGHNSPLHF. The J gene is TRBJ1-6, the V gene TRBV6-5; 8 bases align to TRBD1. Germline V gene sequence: CDR1 MNHEY, CDR2 SVGAGI. The CDR3 runs to 15 residues. V lost 6 bases to trimming and J lost 5 bases; unmatched junction nucleotides: 6.

V and J are TRBV14 and TRBJ2-7; 11 bases align to TRBD2. The CDR3 runs 19 residues. Germline CDR1 is SGHDN and CDR2 is FVKESK. With V trimmed by 1 base and J by 4 bases, 15 bases remained unmatched. The CDR3 DNA reads as TGTGCCAGCAGCCAAGGCCTAGCGGGGGGTCCACCACACCTTTACGAGCAGTACTTC. This codes for CASSQGLAGGPPHLYEQYF.

This clonotype came up a few times. The chain recombines TRBV5-1 with TRBJ1-1; D is perhaps TRBD1 (6 bases). This CDR3 is built from 15 residues. Trimming took 3 bases from V and 0 from J, leaving 12 bases between them. In germline, CDR1 is SGHRS, CDR2 YFSETQ. The CDR3 here is CASSSRGQMNTEAFF. DNA for the CDR3: TGCGCCAGCAGCTCCCGAGGACAGATGAACACTGAAGCTTTCTTT. The variable domain in full, completed from reference TRBV5-1 and TRBJ1-1, reads KAGVTQTPRYLIKTRGQQVTLSCSPISGHRSVSWYQQTPGQGLQFLFEYFSETQRNKGNFPGRFSGRQFSNSRSEMNVSTLELGDSALYLCASSSRGQMNTEAFFGQGTRLTVV.

This clonotype was observed a handful of times. The chain's CDR3 is CASSPLWGEQFF. CDR3 DNA sequence: TGTGCCAGCAGCCCACTATGGGGGGAGCAGTTCTTC. This chain joins TRBV27 and TRBJ2-1; D tentatively fits TRBD1 or TRBD2 (5 bases each). The CDR3 has 12 amino acids. V was clipped by 6 bases and J by 10 bases, with 13 bases between them. Germline V gives CDR1 MNHEY, CDR2 SMNVEV (reference sequence).

This clonotype has at least ten counts. The chain has TRBV5-8 and TRBJ2-1; D remains ambiguous. The V end was cut by 0 bases, the J end by 3 bases, with 10 bases between. This CDR3 is 15 amino acids long. Germline V gene data show CDR1 as SGHTS and CDR2 as YDEGEE. CDR3 residues: CASSLEGGDYNEQFF. The CDR3, as DNA: TGTGCCAGCAGCTTGGAAGGCGGAGACTACAATGAGCAGTTCTTC.

This clonotype came up many times. The chain links TRBV3-1 to TRBJ2-7, with D unclear. The V gene's germline CDR1 is LGHDT and CDR2 YNNKEL (reference sequence). V was shortened by 0 bases and J by 3 bases, with 12 bases between the two germline ends. This CDR3 is built from 15 residues. The CDR3 spells CASSQEGLPNYEQYF. The CDR3 DNA sequence: TGTGCCAGCAGCCAAGAAGGCCTGCCAAACTACGAGCAGTACTTC.

The chain combines TRBV4-2 with TRBJ2-7; 7 nucleotides match TRBD2. Unmatched junction bases numbered 7, after V lost 0 bases and J lost 2 bases. CDR3 size: 16 residues. In germline, CDR1 is LGHNA, CDR2 YNFKEQ. The CDR3 is CASSQDRGVIPYEQYF. The CDR3 bases are TGTGCCAGCAGCCAAGATCGGGGGGTAATCCCCTACGAGCAGTACTTC.

This clonotype has ten or more counts. The chain recombines TRBV5-5 with TRBJ2-1, with a possible D match to TRBD1 (6 bases). This CDR3 contains 14 residues. Germline values: CDR1 SGHKS, CDR2 YYEKEE (reference sequence). Trimming removed 7 bases at V and 2 bases at J, with 13 bases between. CDR3 loop: CASERQETYNEQFF. The CDR3 DNA is TGTGCCAGCGAGAGACAGGAAACCTACAATGAGCAGTTCTTC.

This clonotype appeared many times. The gene calls are TRBV2 and TRBJ1-6; D gene unclear. Trimming took off 4 bases at V and 5 bases at J, with 12 bases between the two ends. This CDR3 has 15 amino acids. The germline gives CDR1 SNHLY, CDR2 FYNNEI. Here the CDR3 DNA reads TGTGCCAGCAGTGGGATCTTGGTTAATAATTCACCCCTCCACTTT. This gives the protein CASSGILVNNSPLHF.

This clonotype was seen at least ten times. This chain uses TRBV5-1 with TRBJ1-1; perhaps TRBD1 as D (5 bases). This CDR3 contains 13 residues. CDR1 and CDR2 from the germline V gene are SGHRS and YFSETQ. The V end lost 5 bases, the J end lost 1 base, and 9 bases lay between the germline ends. The CDR3: CASSLQANTEAFF. DNA of the CDR3: TGCGCCAGCAGTTTACAGGCGAACACTGAAGCTTTCTTT.